The 25 T cell receptor beta chains reported below all come from one sample, sequenced in a study of OX40 agonist ivuxolimab in advanced cancers. Libraries were prepared through the immunoSEQ multiplex PCR assay. In TCRdb, the immuneACCESS table is reduced to in-frame sequences with V and J assigned. These tables do not hold every clone; where another copy was compared, an unresolved V gene accounts for under half, and the others remain unexplained. The sample table lists tens of thousands of clones, 86% of them with a count of one. The ten largest clones add up to more than 13% of the sample. The sample was CD4+ or CD8+ T cells sorted from blood, taken in a trial of the OX40 agonist ivuxolimab. Receptor source: an adult with an advanced solid tumor such as melanoma, head and neck, liver or kidney cancer.

Of note for this clone: It is unclear where the CDR3 begins or ends on the DNA, so no DNA is shown, and the CDR3 is as TCRdb lists it. This sequence joins TRBV21-1 and TRBJ2-7; the table's D call, TRBD2, has no DNA check behind it. TRBV21-1 is given as a pseudogene. The CDR3 is 15 amino acids long, termini counted. CDR3 sequence reads: CASSKVGDGSYEQYV.

The gene calls are TRBV7-2 and TRBJ2-5, with D possibly being TRBD1 or TRBD2 (5 bases each). The CDR3 runs 16 residues. Per germline, CDR1 SGHTA and CDR2 FQGNSA. V lost 3 bases to trimming and J lost 5 bases, with 19 bases between them. The CDR3 sequence is CASSFSRPRWGETQYF. The CDR3 DNA reads as TGTGCCAGCAGCTTTTCTAGACCGAGGTGGGGGGAGACCCAGTACTTC. Full variable domain (remainder filled in from reference TRBV7-2 and TRBJ2-5): GAGVSQSPSNKVTEKGKDVELRCDPISGHTALYWYRQSLGQGLEFLIYFQGNSAPDKSGLPSDRFSAERTGGSVSTLTIQRTQQEDSAVYLCASSFSRPRWGETQYFGPGTRLLVL.

The chain employs TRBV6-6 and TRBJ1-5; TRBD1 is a possible D gene (6 bases). The CDR3 consists of 16 residues. Germline V CDR1 and CDR2: MNHNY, SVGAGI (reference sequence). Trimming stripped 8 bases from V and 5 bases from J, with 22 bases between. In DNA, the CDR3 is TGTGCCAGCGCCATTTCAGGGGAGGGAATGGATCAGCCCCAGCATTTT. Amino acids: CASAISGEGMDQPQHF.

The CDR3 sequence: CATSRGARLEYEQYF. CDR3 nucleotide sequence: TGTGCCACCAGCAGAGGTGCCCGGTTAGAGTACGAGCAGTACTTC. V usage is TRBV15 and J usage is TRBJ2-7; D gene unclear. Looked up from germline, CDR1 is LNHNV and CDR2 is YYDKDF (reference sequence). The CDR3 spans 15 residues. Trimming removed 1 base at V and 4 bases at J, with 14 bases between.

The gene calls are TRBV7-9 and TRBJ2-1, with 9 bases fitting TRBD1. The CDR3 loop spans 15 amino acids. Germline loops: CDR1 SEHNR, CDR2 FQNEAQ (reference sequence). The V segment lost 6 bases and the J segment 9 bases; nucleotides outside the gene matches: 12. Here the CDR3 DNA reads TGTGCCAGCAGTTCCGGGACAGGGATTTTTGCTGAGCAGTTCTTC. Translation gives CASSSGTGIFAEQFF.

This clone is categorized as medium-sized. The chain employs TRBV7-2 and TRBJ1-1; D gene uncertain. This CDR3 contains 13 residues. CDR1 is SGHTA and CDR2 is FQGNSA in the germline V gene. V was cut by 3 bases and J by 2 bases, with 7 bases left in between. The CDR3 spells CASSLWGNTEAFF. CDR3 bases: TGTGCCAGCAGCTTGTGGGGAAACACTGAAGCTTTCTTT.

The chain links TRBV5-5 to TRBJ2-7; TRBD2 agrees at 10 bases. The length of the CDR3 is 14 residues. Germline CDR1 reads SGHKS; CDR2 reads YYEKEE (reference sequence). V was pared by 3 bases and J by 7 bases, with 7 bases of the junction left unmatched. Written as DNA, the CDR3 is TGTGCCAGCAGCTGGACTAGCGGAACTCTGGAGCAGTACTTC. Protein sequence: CASSWTSGTLEQYF.

V and J are TRBV19 and TRBJ1-1; 7 positions match TRBD1. The CDR3 runs to 17 residues. In germline, CDR1 is LNHDA, CDR2 SQIVND (reference sequence). J lost 4 bases, V lost 6 bases, and 17 bases had no gene match. The CDR3 loop is CASSSPLPTGVGTEAFF. The CDR3 bases are TGTGCCAGTAGCTCTCCCCTACCCACAGGGGTGGGCACTGAAGCTTTCTTT.

This clone showed up just once. The chain is built from TRBV9 and TRBJ2-1; 11 bases map to TRBD2. V shed 4 bases and J 4 bases; nucleotides not matched to a gene: 4. The CDR3 length is 15 residues. Germline CDR1 reads SGDLS; CDR2 reads YYNGEE. In DNA, the CDR3 is TGTGCCAGCAGCCAGGGACTAGCGGTTTACAATGAGCAGTTCTTC. Translated: CASSQGLAVYNEQFF.

J is TRBJ2-7 and V is TRBV10-3; TRBD1 aligns across 8 bases. The V gene's germline CDR1 is ENHRY and CDR2 SYGVKD. V was clipped by 6 bases and J by 2 bases; unmatched bases: 9. This CDR3 has 15 residues. This CDR3 is CAIRPGQEITYEQYF. For the CDR3, the DNA is TGTGCCATCAGACCGGGACAGGAGATTACCTACGAGCAGTACTTC.

This chain links TRBV4-1 with TRBJ1-1, with 8 bases that match TRBD1. The CDR3 runs 17 residues. Germline lookup yields CDR1 MGHRA and CDR2 YSYEKL. Germline trimming cut 1 base from V and 4 bases from J; bases unmatched to any gene: 11. CDR3 sequence: CASSQVETGEWVTEAFF. CDR3 DNA: TGCGCCAGCAGCCAAGTTGAGACAGGGGAGTGGGTCACTGAAGCTTTCTTT.

The chain couples TRBV5-4 to TRBJ2-7; TRBD1 matches at 7 bases. V dropped 0 bases and J dropped 0; count of bases not matched to a gene: 6. CDR1 and CDR2 (germline): SGHNT, YYREEE (reference sequence). This CDR3 comprises 16 residues. Written as DNA, the CDR3 is TGTGCCAGCAGCTTGGGCTCGGGACAGATCTCCTACGAGCAGTACTTC. Its translation: CASSLGSGQISYEQYF.

This clone was seen a handful of times. This chain joins TRBV7-9 and TRBJ2-6, with 11 bases identical to TRBD1. The germline V gene has CDR1 SEHNR and CDR2 FQNEAQ (reference sequence). With V trimmed by 3 bases and J by 0 bases, 4 bases remained unmatched. The CDR3 consists of 18 residues. CDR3 DNA: TGTGCCAGCAGCTTTTCTGGGACAGGGGGCTCTGGGGCCAACGTCCTGACTTTC. It encodes CASSFSGTGGSGANVLTF. The whole variable domain, remainder taken from reference TRBV7-9 and TRBJ2-6, is DTGVSQNPRHKITKRGQNVTFRCDPISEHNRLYWYRQTLGQGPEFLTYFQNEAQLEKSRLLSDRFSAERPKGSFSTLEIQRTEQGDSAMYLCASSFSGTGGSGANVLTFGAGSRLTVL.

The genes are TRBV30 and TRBJ2-5; tentative D call: TRBD1 (5 bases). The CDR3 is 13 amino acids. Trimming shortened V by 3 bases and J by 4 bases, and 12 bases separated the two germline ends. CDR1 and CDR2 (germline): GTSNPN, SVGIG (reference sequence). The CDR3 nucleotides read TGTGCCTGGAGGGGGCCCGGCCCAGAGACCCAGTACTTC. Translation: CAWRGPGPETQYF.

Comment on this clone: The sample carries other DNA sequences with the same CDR3. This chain links TRBV6-1 with TRBJ1-1, with unresolved D. Trimming removed 7 bases at V and 1 base at J, with 4 bases between. Germline V gene data show CDR1 as MNHNS and CDR2 as SASEGT. The CDR3 is 11 residues long. CDR3 nucleotides: TGTGCCAGCAAGGAGAACACTGAAGCTTTCTTT. This codes for CASKENTEAFF.

This clone was counted once. The chain uses TRBV2 and TRBJ2-2; D remains ambiguous. The CDR3 loop spans 13 amino acids. Germline V gene lookup returns CDR1 SNHLY and CDR2 FYNNEI. Trimming took 5 bases from V and 4 from J, leaving 8 bases between them. CDR3 residues: CASSSVITGELFF. Written as DNA, the CDR3 is TGTGCCAGCAGTTCAGTCATCACCGGGGAGCTGTTTTTT.

The V and J genes are TRBV5-8 and TRBJ2-2; 10 bases are shared with TRBD1. There are 14 residues in the CDR3. Germline values: CDR1 SGHTS, CDR2 YDEGEE. The J segment lost 5 bases and the V segment lost 6 bases, leaving 4 bases of the junction unmatched. CDR3 in amino acids: CASKWTGGTGELFF. The CDR3 DNA follows: TGTGCCAGCAAGTGGACAGGGGGGACCGGGGAGCTGTTTTTT.

V is TRBV25-1 and J is TRBJ2-3, with 12 bases fitting TRBD1. The CDR3 extends over 18 amino acids. Looked up from germline, CDR1 is MGHDK and CDR2 is SYGVNS. V lost 5 bases to trimming and J lost 4 bases; unmatched junction nucleotides: 13. This CDR3 is CASSNRDRGHLLADTQYF. DNA for the CDR3: TGTGCCAGCAGTAACCGGGACAGGGGGCACCTTTTAGCAGATACGCAGTATTTT.

CDR3: CASSPLRPEAFF. The CDR3 nucleotides are TGTGCCAGCAGTCCTCTCCGACCTGAAGCTTTCTTT. This chain joins TRBV11-3 and TRBJ1-1; D unresolved. V lost 6 bases and J lost 6, with 11 bases in between. This CDR3 is 12 amino acids long. Germline V lookup: CDR1 SGHNT, CDR2 YENEEA.

This clone came up once. This chain uses TRBV4-1 with TRBJ1-1; D may be TRBD1 (5 bases). Trimming shortened V by 4 bases and J by 7 bases, and 10 bases separated the two germline ends. The CDR3 runs to 12 residues. Germline CDR1 and CDR2: MGHRA and YSYEKL. The DNA of the CDR3 is TGCGCCAGCAGCCCCTCAGGGCGTGAAGCTTTCTTT. Translated, it gives CASSPSGREAFF.

This clone was observed once. The CDR3 nucleotides are TGCGCCAGCAGCCAAGAAGGGCGGGTCCACCCGGCTGGCTATGGCTACACCTTC. This codes for CASSQEGRVHPAGYGYTF. The rearrangement joins TRBV4-1 to TRBJ1-2; D call uncertain. The V end lost 0 bases, the J end lost 4 bases, and 21 bases lay between the germline ends. Germline CDR1 MGHRA, CDR2 YSYEKL. There are 18 residues in the CDR3.

J is TRBJ1-1 and V is TRBV28, with TRBD1 matching over 9 bases. Germline V lookup: CDR1 MDHEN, CDR2 SYDVKM. This CDR3 is built from 15 residues. After removal of 5 bases from V and 3 bases from J, the junction contained 7 bases not matched to a gene. The chain's CDR3 is CASSPQGQGHTEAFF. CDR3 in DNA: TGTGCCAGCAGTCCCCAGGGACAGGGACACACTGAAGCTTTCTTT.

This chain links TRBV7-6 with TRBJ2-7, with D hard to call. This CDR3 is built from 13 residues. V was cut by 0 bases and J by 2 bases, with 5 bases left in between. Germline loops: CDR1 SGHVS, CDR2 FNYEAQ. CDR3 loop: CASSLAGPYEQYF. The CDR3 DNA follows: TGTGCCAGCAGCTTAGCCGGACCCTACGAGCAGTACTTC.

The chain uses TRBV5-1 and TRBJ2-7; D assignment may be TRBD1 or TRBD2 (6 bases each). The CDR3 length is 16 residues. V shed 5 bases and J shed 1 base, with 19 bases lying between them. Germline lookup yields CDR1 SGHRS and CDR2 YFSETQ. The CDR3 loop is CASRWGRTELSYEQYF. CDR3 DNA: TGCGCCAGCAGGTGGGGGAGGACAGAACTTTCCTACGAGCAGTACTTC.

V gene TRBV4-3 combines with J gene TRBJ1-1, with D uncertain. Trimming removed 0 bases from V and 4 bases from J, with 9 bases in between. The CDR3 extends over 14 amino acids. The germline V gene has CDR1 LGHNA and CDR2 YSLEER. The CDR3 loop is CASSQEGALTEAFF. The CDR3 DNA reads as TGCGCCAGCAGCCAAGAGGGTGCCCTCACTGAAGCTTTCTTT.